This passage covers 3 T cell receptor beta chains from one sample sequenced in a study of technical replicates of blood from a few donors. Only in-frame clones appear in the TCRdb table, and some are missing; sequencing was by immunoSEQ multiplex PCR. The sample records approximately 92,000 clones, around 96% being singletons. Sequenced material: T cells isolated from PBMCs. All receptors derive from a human donor in good health.

V usage is TRBV6-1 and J usage is TRBJ2-3, with 9 bases lining up with TRBD2. CDR1 and CDR2 (germline): MNHNS, SASEGT. The J segment lost 6 bases and the V segment lost 4 bases, leaving 8 bases of the junction unmatched. This CDR3 has 15 residues. CDR3 nucleotides: TGTGCCAGCAGTGTGCTAGCGGGGACTGGCGATACGCAGTATTTT. It specifies CASSVLAGTGDTQYF.

The chain employs TRBV19 and TRBJ2-1; 9 bases align to TRBD2. The V segment lost 6 bases and the J segment 4 bases; nucleotides outside the gene matches: 7. This CDR3 contains 15 residues. The germline V gene encodes CDR1 LNHDA and CDR2 SQIVND (reference sequence). The CDR3 region has the DNA TGTGCCAGTAGCAGGGCTAGCGGGGAGTACAATGAGCAGTTCTTC. It yields the protein CASSRASGEYNEQFF.

This clone was detected only once. The V call is TRBV2, the J call TRBJ1-5, with D possibly being TRBD1 (5 bases). The CDR3 has 16 residues. V dropped 5 bases and J dropped 2 bases, with 16 bases sitting between them. Germline CDR1 is SNHLY and CDR2 is FYNNEI. The CDR3: CASSFQGGVGNQPQHF. The CDR3, as DNA: TGTGCCAGCAGTTTCCAGGGAGGAGTAGGCAATCAGCCCCAGCATTTT.